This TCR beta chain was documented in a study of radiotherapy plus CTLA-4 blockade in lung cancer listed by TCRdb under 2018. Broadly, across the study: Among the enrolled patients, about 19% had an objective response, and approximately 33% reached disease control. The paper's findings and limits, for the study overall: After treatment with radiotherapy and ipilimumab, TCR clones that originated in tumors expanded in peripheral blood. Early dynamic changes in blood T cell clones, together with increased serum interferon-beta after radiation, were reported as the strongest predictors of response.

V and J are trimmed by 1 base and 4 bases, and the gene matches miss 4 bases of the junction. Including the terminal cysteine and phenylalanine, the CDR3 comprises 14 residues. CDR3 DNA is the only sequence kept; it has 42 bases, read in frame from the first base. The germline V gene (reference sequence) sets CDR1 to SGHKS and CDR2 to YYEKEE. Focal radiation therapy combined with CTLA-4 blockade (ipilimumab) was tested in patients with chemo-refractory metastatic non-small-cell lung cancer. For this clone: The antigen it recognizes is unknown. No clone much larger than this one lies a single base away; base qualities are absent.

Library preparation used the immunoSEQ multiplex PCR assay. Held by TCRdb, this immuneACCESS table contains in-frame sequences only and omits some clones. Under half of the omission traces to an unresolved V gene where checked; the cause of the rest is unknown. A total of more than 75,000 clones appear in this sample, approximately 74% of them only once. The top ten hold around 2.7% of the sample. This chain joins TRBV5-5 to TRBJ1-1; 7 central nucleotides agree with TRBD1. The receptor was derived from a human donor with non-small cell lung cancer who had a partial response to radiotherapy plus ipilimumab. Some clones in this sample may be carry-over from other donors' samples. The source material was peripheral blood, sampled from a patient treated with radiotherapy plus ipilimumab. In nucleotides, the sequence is TGTGCCAGCAGCTTGCAGGGGGGAGGCACTGAAGCTTTCTTT. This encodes CASSLQGGGTEAFF.